This T cell receptor (beta chain) was documented in a study of T cell repertoires in cytomegalovirus infection. From the reads, TCRdb called clonotypes with MiXCR, one entry per CDR3 protein. In the table there are around 900,000 distinct CDR3 sequences, roughly 30% of which are singletons. This CDR3 spans 15 amino acids. Germline loops: CDR1 SGHTA, CDR2 FQGTGA. Trimming took 5 bases from V and 0 from J, leaving 12 bases between them. This clonotype was detected only a few times. The antigen is unknown. General study results and limits: In two of eight donors, the top clonotype was HLA-C-restricted CMV-specific. Identification of carriers of CMV plus the relevant HLA was performed using cumulative public TCR beta family frequency.

The chain carries TRBV7-3 and TRBJ2-3; possibly TRBD1 for D (7 bases). The TCR originated in a human donor in good health (CMV status not recorded). Some clones in this sample may be carry-over from other donors' samples. Specimen: cultured CD8+ T cells from PBMCs, collected from culture after CMV antigen stimulation. This chain's CDR3 is CASSVQGTSTDTQYF. CDR3 coding DNA: TGTGCCAGCAGCGTACAGGGGACTAGCACAGATACGCAGTATTTT. Variable domain in full (rest from reference TRBV7-3 and TRBJ2-3): GAGVSQTPSNKVTEKGKYVELRCDPISGHTALYWYRQSLGQGPEFLIYFQGTGAADDSGLPNDRFFAVRPEGSVSTLKIQRTERGDSAVYLCASSVQGTSTDTQYFGPGTRLTVL.